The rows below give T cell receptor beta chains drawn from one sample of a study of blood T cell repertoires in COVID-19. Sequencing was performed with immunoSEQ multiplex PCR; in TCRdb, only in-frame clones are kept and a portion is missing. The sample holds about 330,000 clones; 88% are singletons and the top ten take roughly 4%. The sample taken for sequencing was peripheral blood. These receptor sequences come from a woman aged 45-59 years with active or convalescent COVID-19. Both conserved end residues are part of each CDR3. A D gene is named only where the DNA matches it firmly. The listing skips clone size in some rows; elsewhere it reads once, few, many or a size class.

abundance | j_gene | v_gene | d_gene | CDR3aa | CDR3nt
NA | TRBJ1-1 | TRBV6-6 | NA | CASSEQDSTEAFF | TGTGCCAGCAGCGAACAGGATTCGACTGAAGCTTTCTTT
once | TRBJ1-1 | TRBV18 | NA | CASCASRGYTEAFF | TGTGCCAGCTGTGCCTCCAGGGGTTACACTGAAGCTTTCTTT
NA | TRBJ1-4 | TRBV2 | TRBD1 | CASSADRGREKLFF | TGTGCCAGCAGTGCCGACAGGGGACGGGAAAAACTGTTTTTT
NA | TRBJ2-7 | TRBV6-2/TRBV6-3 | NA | CASSRQYYEQYF | TGTGCCAGCAGCCGACAATACTACGAGCAGTACTTC
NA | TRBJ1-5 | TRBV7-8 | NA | CASSIGGSNQPQHF | TGTGCCAGCAGCATCGGGGGTAGCAATCAGCCCCAGCATTTT
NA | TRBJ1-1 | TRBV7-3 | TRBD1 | CASRLDRGTHEAFF | TGTGCCAGCAGACTGGACAGGGGAACTCACGAAGCTTTCTTT
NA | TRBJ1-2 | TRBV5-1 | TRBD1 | CASSLTGESVDGYTF | TGCGCCAGCAGCCTCACAGGGGAAAGTGTGGATGGCTACACCTTC
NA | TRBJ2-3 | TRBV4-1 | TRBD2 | CASSQAPSGRGTDTQYF | TGCGCCAGCAGCCAAGCACCGAGCGGGAGGGGCACAGATACGCAGTATTTT
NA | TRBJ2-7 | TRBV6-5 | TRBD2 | CASSYRLAGVYEQYF | TGTGCCAGCAGTTACAGACTAGCGGGGGTCTACGAGCAGTACTTC
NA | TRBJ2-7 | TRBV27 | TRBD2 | CASSTRPQAGASGEQYF | TGTGCCAGCAGTACCCGACCTCAAGCGGGAGCGTCGGGGGAGCAGTACTTC
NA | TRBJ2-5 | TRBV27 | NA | CASRPGVQETQYF | TGTGCCAGCAGGCCAGGGGTCCAAGAGACCCAGTACTTC
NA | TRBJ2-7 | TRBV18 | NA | CASSSQRDLYEQYF | TGTGCCAGCTCATCACAGCGCGACCTATACGAGCAGTACTTC
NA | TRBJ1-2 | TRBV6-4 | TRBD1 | CASILPGQGAGYTF | TGTGCCAGCATTCTACCGGGACAGGGGGCTGGCTACACCTTC
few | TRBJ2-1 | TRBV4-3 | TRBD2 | CASSQEGGNEQFF | TGCGCCAGCAGCCAGGAGGGAGGGAATGAGCAGTTCTTC
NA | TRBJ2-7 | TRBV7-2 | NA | CASSLGREYEQYF | TGTGCCAGCAGCTTAGGACGGGAGTACGAGCAGTACTTC
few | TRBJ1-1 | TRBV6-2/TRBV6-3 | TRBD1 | CASSYGQGFRTEAFF | TGTGCCAGCAGTTACGGACAGGGGTTTCGCACTGAAGCTTTCTTT
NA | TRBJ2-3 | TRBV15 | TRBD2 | CATSGGEGRTQYF | TGTGCCACCAGCGGGGGGGAGGGCCGAACGCAGTATTTT
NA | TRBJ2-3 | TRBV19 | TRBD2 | CASSNRGGIATDTQYF | TGTGCCAGTAGTAACCGGGGAGGGATAGCCACAGATACGCAGTATTTT
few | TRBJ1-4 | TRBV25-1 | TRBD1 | CASSEYLGQGAYEKLFF | TGTGCCAGCAGTGAATATCTGGGACAGGGGGCCTATGAAAAACTGTTTTTT
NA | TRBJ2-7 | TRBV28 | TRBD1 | CASSLAGQGYEQYF | TGTGCCAGCAGTTTAGCCGGACAGGGCTACGAGCAGTACTTC
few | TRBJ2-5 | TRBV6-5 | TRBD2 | CASSYSTSGQETQYF | TGTGCCAGCAGTTACTCGACTAGCGGGCAAGAGACCCAGTACTTC
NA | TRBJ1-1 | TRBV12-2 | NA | CASRFSTGQEDTEAFF | TGTGCAAGTCGCTTTTCGACAGGGCAGGAGGACACTGAAGCTTTCTTT